This T cell receptor beta chain was observed in a study of cytomegalovirus exposure and HLA in healthy donors. Findings and caveats of the study: Researchers reported in a later analysis that common viral pathogens appeared linked to several top clusters.

CDR1 and CDR2 from the germline V gene are SGHAT and FQNNGV. CDR3 length equals 15 residues. V lost 5 bases, J lost 0 bases, and 12 bases lay in between. PCR amplification relied on 60 Vbeta primers (plus 13 Jbeta primers). Clones were sequenced by immunoSEQ multiplex PCR, and TCRdb holds only the in-frame ones, with some missing. The sample includes some 160,000 clones, 78% of them seen just once. Details on this clone: What it binds is not known.

Sequenced material: PBMCs. The V gene is TRBV11-2, the J gene TRBJ2-3; a possible D gene is TRBD2 (5 bases). The TCR comes from a male donor in good health and CMV-seronegative. CDR3 in DNA: TGTGCCAGCAGCGGGCCGGGGAGTAGCACAGATACGCAGTATTTT. Amino acids: CASSGPGSSTDTQYF.